This T cell receptor beta chain was captured in a study of human T cells and chemical hapten exposure. Findings of the study overall: Once DPC sensitization occurred, TCRs above 1 in 1000 frequency showed no change. Relative to control repertoires, expanded TCRs gave rise to significantly more large CDR3 similarity clusters.

A remark on this clonotype: Its antigen remains unknown.

The time point denotes: patch test 1, 2 weeks after DPC sensitization. Sample treatment: therapeutic diphenylcyclopropenone sensitization with weekly scalp DPC. V was shortened by 5 bases and J by 5 bases, with 15 bases between the two germline ends. Germline V gives CDR1 MNHEY, CDR2 SMNVEV (reference sequence). This CDR3 comprises 14 residues. For the library, individual cDNA molecules each received unique molecular identifiers. A single record per CDR3 protein comes from TCRdb applying MiXCR to the RACE reads. Counted here are 300,000 to 400,000 distinct CDR3 sequences, under 9% occurring once; the ten biggest clones make up 7.5% to 9%.

The sequence came from a woman aged 18-29 years with alopecia areata. Some clones in this sample may be carry-over from other donors' samples. V is TRBV27 and J is TRBJ2-5; the D is unclear. The source was whole blood, collected in connection with sensitization to the hapten diphenylcyclopropenone (DPC). In nucleotides, the CDR3 is TGTGCCAGCAGTCCTACAACAATTGGGGAGACCCAGTACTTC. It yields the protein CASSPTTIGETQYF.